A single T cell receptor (beta chain) is shown here with its context. Antigen unknown. The CDR3 length is 16 residues. The germline V gene has CDR1 SGHRS and CDR2 YFSETQ. Trimming removed 0 bases at V and 1 base at J, with 12 bases between. The source of the sample is a study of blood T cells in healthy people across ages. Study-wide results and limits: Long-lived donors carried more naive CD4+ cells and greater diversity than aged donors. In the absence of known donor CMV status, changes in expanded clonotypes were possibly confounded. Higher naive T cell percentage went strongly together with higher TCR beta diversity. Measured against age, TCR beta diversity per million T cells decreased in a roughly linear manner.

A J-beta primer mix and a sample-barcoded 5' primer were used in a second PCR of roughly 6 to 11 cycles. TCRdb used MiXCR to reprocess the 5' RACE reads, holding one entry per CDR3 protein. The table lists about 640,000 distinct CDR3 sequences, about 54% of them singletons. Sequencing was done on a sample of blood. The chain carries TRBV5-1 and TRBJ2-3; D is undetermined. This sequence originates from a man aged 55 to 70 in good health. CDR3 loop: CASSLVGGSGTDTQYF. CDR3 sequence (DNA): TGCGCCAGCAGCTTGGTGGGCGGTTCAGGCACAGATACGCAGTATTTT.